This TCR beta chain was observed in a study of blood T cells in healthy people across ages. Deletions cut 5 bases from V and 1 base from J, with 12 bases between. The CDR3 contains 14 residues. Germline lookup yields CDR1 ENHRY and CDR2 SYGVKD. This clonotype was found many times. Its antigen is as yet unknown. The total RNA that was extracted per sample amounted to at least 5 micrograms. Whole-study results and caveats: Roughly linearly, TCR beta diversity per million T cells fell as age increased. It was not known whether donors were CMV positive (a possible confounder of expanded clonotype changes).

It was with a sample-barcoded 5' primer and a J-beta primer mix that a second PCR of roughly 6 to 12 cycles was run. TCRdb itself ran the 5' RACE reads through MiXCR, one entry per CDR3 protein. This sample has about 1,500,000 distinct CDR3 sequences, with roughly 45% found just once. The TCR was taken from a young woman in good health. V gene TRBV10-3 combines with J gene TRBJ2-7; perhaps D is TRBD1 or TRBD2 (5 bases each). Sequencing was performed on blood. Here the CDR3 reads CAISLPGRSYEQYF. The CDR3 DNA is TGTGCCATCAGTTTACCGGGACGGTCCTACGAGCAGTACTTC.